This TCR beta chain was observed in a study of vaccination and CD4 T cells after COVID-19. Study-wide background: Post-vaccination samples were procured at a median of approximately 72 days following dose two (range 14 to 241).

V shed 5 bases and J shed 10 bases, with 9 bases lying between them. Germline-derived CDR1 and CDR2 are MNHEY and SVGEGT. This CDR3 spans 12 amino acids. Findings and limits, study-wide: SARS-CoV-2-reactive clonotypes showed a nonsignificant median rise from roughly 21 to 40.

This clonotype turned up a few times. What it binds is unknown. TCRdb called the PCR reads again in MiXCR, with one record for every CDR3 protein. Here the sample spans 11,000 to 15,000 distinct CDR3 sequences, 69% being singletons. The V gene is TRBV6-2 or TRBV6-3, the J gene TRBJ1-6; D perhaps matches TRBD1 (5 bases). Sample: CD4+ T cells from blood, taken after SARS-CoV-2 vaccination. The source is a human donor who had recovered from COVID-19. The CDR3 reads CASSGQLSPLHF. As DNA, the CDR3 is TGTGCCAGCAGTGGACAACTGTCACCCCTCCACTTT.